The 18 T cell receptor beta chains reported below all come from one sample, sequenced in a study of shared clonotypes between healthy human individuals. The method was immunoSEQ multiplex PCR; TCRdb's version includes in-frame clones alone and lacks a portion of them. The table has 550,000 to 700,000 clones, around 73% seen once. Sequences were obtained from memory CD4+ T cells sorted from blood. Subset defined: CD45RA-negative fraction. These receptors all stem from a woman under 40 in good health.

V is TRBV28 and J is TRBJ1-5, with TRBD1 identical over 8 bases. Germline CDR1 and CDR2: MDHEN and SYDVKM. This CDR3 is 14 amino acids long. Germline trimming cut 3 bases from V and 7 bases from J; bases unmatched to any gene: 5. DNA for the CDR3: TGTGCCAGCAGTTTCGGACAGGGACGCCAGCCCCAGCATTTT. Protein sequence: CASSFGQGRQPQHF.

The chain is built from TRBV14 and TRBJ1-1; D not resolved. The CDR3 sequence is 12 residues long. Per the germline V gene, CDR1 is SGHDN and CDR2 is FVKESK. V gave up 0 bases and J gave up 10 bases, with 9 bases separating them. The CDR3 spells CASSQEASGAFF. The CDR3 DNA reads TGTGCCAGCAGCCAAGAAGCGTCTGGAGCTTTCTTT. The whole variable domain, filled in from reference TRBV14 and TRBJ1-1, reads EAGVTQFPSHSVIEKGQTVTLRCDPISGHDNLYWYRRVMGKEIKFLLHFVKESKQDESGMPNNRFLAERTGGTYSTLKVQPAELEDSGVYFCASSQEASGAFFGQGTRLTVV.

The chain joins TRBV21-1 to TRBJ2-7. TRBV21-1 is marked as a pseudogene. This CDR3 contains 8 residues. The CDR3 reads CASTEQYF. The CDR3 nucleotides are TGTGCCAGCACCGAGCAGTACTTC.

The chain employs TRBV27 and TRBJ1-5; possibly TRBD1 for D (6 bases). With 6 bases removed from V and 6 bases from J, the gap between germline ends came to 15 bases. This CDR3 has 14 residues. CDR1 and CDR2 (germline): MNHEY, SMNVEV (reference sequence). CDR3 loop: CASSPYRAGQPQHF. In DNA, the CDR3 is TGTGCCAGCAGCCCCTACAGGGCCGGTCAGCCCCAGCATTTT.

This chain links TRBV29-1 with TRBJ2-3, with 8 bases matching TRBD2. CDR3 length: 14 amino acids. Trimming removed 4 bases from V and 3 bases from J; junction bases left unmatched: 6. Per the germline V gene, CDR1 is SQVTM and CDR2 is ANQGSEA. The CDR3, as DNA: TGCAGCGTTGCCGGGGCTAGCGGGACAGATACGCAGTATTTT. Residues: CSVAGASGTDTQYF.

This chain connects TRBV6-1 to TRBJ1-5; TRBD1 might be the D (5 bases). The CDR3 has 15 residues. Germline CDR1 and CDR2: MNHNS and SASEGT. The ends were cut back, 4 bases at V and 3 bases at J, with 13 bases in the middle. CDR3 DNA sequence: TGTGCCAGCAGTGTGTCGACAGTCCCCAATCAGCCCCAGCATTTT. Its protein product is CASSVSTVPNQPQHF.

This chain connects TRBV2 to TRBJ1-5; D ambiguous. Trimming removed 3 bases at V and 7 bases at J, with 13 bases between. Germline assignment: CDR1 SNHLY and CDR2 FYNNEI. The CDR3 has 14 amino acids. CDR3 sequence (DNA): TGTGCCAGCAGTGATACCCTCCCTATACAGCCCCAGCATTTT. Amino acids: CASSDTLPIQPQHF.

The V and J genes are TRBV5-4 and TRBJ1-2, with TRBD1 matching 7 bases. This CDR3 is built from 14 residues. The trim removed 4 bases at V and 3 bases at J, leaving 6 bases unmatched. Per the germline V gene, CDR1 is SGHNT and CDR2 is YYREEE (reference sequence). CDR3 sequence (DNA): TGTGCCAGCAGCCCCGGGACAGAGCACTATGGCTACACCTTC. Its translation is CASSPGTEHYGYTF. The complete variable domain, with remaining parts taken from reference TRBV5-4 and TRBJ1-2, reads ETGVTQSPTHLIKTRGQQVTLRCSSQSGHNTVSWYQQALGQGPQFIFQYYREEENGRGNFPPRFSGLQFPNYSSELNVNALELDDSALYLCASSPGTEHYGYTFGSGTRLTVV.

The chain carries TRBV2 and TRBJ2-4; 7 positions match TRBD1. The CDR3 length is 15 residues. Germline V gene lookup returns CDR1 SNHLY and CDR2 FYNNEI. The V segment lost 5 bases and the J segment 0 bases; nucleotides outside the gene matches: 4. The CDR3 DNA sequence: TGTGCCAGCAGTTGGGACAGCCTAGCCAAAAACATTCAGTACTTC. Its protein is CASSWDSLAKNIQYF.

This chain links TRBV18 with TRBJ2-1; a weak D match, TRBD2 (6 bases). Trimming removed 3 bases at V and 7 bases at J, with 10 bases between. Germline V gene data show CDR1 as KGHSH and CDR2 as LQKENI. The CDR3 runs 13 residues. CDR3 in amino acids: CASSPGGENEQFF. The CDR3 region has the DNA TGTGCCAGCTCACCGGGGGGAGAGAATGAGCAGTTCTTC.

The chain uses TRBV15 and TRBJ2-7; possible D gene TRBD2, 7 bases. This CDR3 contains 15 residues. Germline lookup yields CDR1 LNHNV and CDR2 YYDKDF (reference sequence). Trimming took off 6 bases at V and 7 bases at J, with 22 bases between the two ends. The CDR3 bases are TGTGCCACCAGGGGGGGGCGATCGGGGGCGGAAGAGCAGTACTTC. Protein sequence: CATRGGRSGAEEQYF.

This clone was recorded once. The genes are TRBV18 and TRBJ2-2; either TRBD1 or TRBD2 may fit D (5 bases each). V lost 2 bases and J 6 bases, leaving 13 bases between the germline ends. This CDR3 is 15 amino acids long. The germline V gene has CDR1 KGHSH and CDR2 LQKENI. CDR3 sequence (DNA): TGTGCCAGCTCACCATGGAGCACGGGGCCCGGGGAGCTGTTTTTT. Amino acid sequence: CASSPWSTGPGELFF.

The chain employs TRBV15 and TRBJ2-3, with a possible D match to TRBD2 (6 bases). The CDR3 contains 14 residues. Germline V gives CDR1 LNHNV, CDR2 YYDKDF (reference sequence). Trimming removed 5 bases at V and 5 bases at J, with 14 bases between. The CDR3: CATSGRDWGDTQYF. In DNA form, the CDR3 reads TGTGCCACCAGCGGCCGGGACTGGGGAGATACGCAGTATTTT.

The chain uses TRBV6-1 and TRBJ1-5; tentatively, D is TRBD1 (6 bases). CDR1 and CDR2 (germline): MNHNS, SASEGT. The CDR3 sequence is 15 residues long. Trimming cost V 6 bases and J 4 bases, with 16 bases left between them. CDR3 sequence reads: CASRGGWGGNQPQHF. Written as DNA, the CDR3 is TGTGCCAGCAGAGGGGGATGGGGAGGGAATCAGCCCCAGCATTTT.

This clone showed up just once. V gene TRBV2 combines with J gene TRBJ1-4; D remains ambiguous. Germline V lookup: CDR1 SNHLY, CDR2 FYNNEI. The CDR3 runs to 14 residues. Trimming left V 4 bases short and J 5 bases short, with 11 bases between. Written as DNA, the CDR3 is TGTGCCAGCAGTGCGGTAGGATTAAATGAAAAACTGTTTTTT. This encodes CASSAVGLNEKLFF.

The rearrangement joins TRBV4-2 to TRBJ2-5; 14 bases match TRBD2. Losses at the gene ends were 4 bases for V and 2 bases for J; bases not matched to a gene: 3. Germline V gene data show CDR1 as LGHNA and CDR2 as YNFKEQ. The CDR3 contains 16 residues. The CDR3 is CASSLGLAGEQETQYF. In DNA, the CDR3 is TGTGCCAGCAGCCTGGGACTAGCGGGAGAGCAAGAGACCCAGTACTTC.

Regarding this clone: The sample carries other DNA sequences with the same CDR3. The rearrangement links TRBV6-6 to TRBJ2-1; D possibly uses TRBD1 or TRBD2 (5 bases each). The ends were cut back, 3 bases at V and 3 bases at J, with 9 bases in the middle. CDR3 size: 14 residues. Per germline, CDR1 MNHNY and CDR2 SVGAGI (reference sequence). The CDR3 is CASSYGGNYNEQFF. The CDR3 nucleotides are TGTGCCAGCAGTTATGGGGGAAACTACAATGAGCAGTTCTTC.

In its sample, this clone was seen once. Here the CDR3 DNA reads TGTGCCAGCAGCCCCAGGGGACTAGATGCCTACGAGCAGTACTTC. Translated: CASSPRGLDAYEQYF. The chain combines TRBV7-9 with TRBJ2-7, with 8 nucleotides matching TRBD2. There are 15 residues in the CDR3. CDR1 is SEHNR and CDR2 is FQNEAQ in the germline V gene (reference sequence). V dropped 5 bases and J dropped 2; count of bases not matched to a gene: 8.